The T cell receptor (beta chain) under discussion was sequenced for a study of control samples from healthy donors and cancer patients. This CDR3 comprises 14 residues. CDR1 is MNHNY and CDR2 is SVGAGI in the germline V gene (reference sequence). Deletions cut 5 bases from V and 0 bases from J, with 11 bases between. Some clones are missing from TCRdb's copy, which holds only in-frame ones; the method was immunoSEQ multiplex PCR. The table has some 150,000 clones, 85% to 95% seen once. In its sample, this clone was seen once. Material: blood. The chain couples TRBV6-6 to TRBJ2-7; a possible D gene is TRBD2 (6 bases). This clonotype was sampled from a man aged 35 to 55 in good health. The CDR3 sequence: CASSTREISYEQYF. The CDR3 region has the DNA TGTGCCAGCAGTACCCGGGAGATCTCCTACGAGCAGTACTTC.